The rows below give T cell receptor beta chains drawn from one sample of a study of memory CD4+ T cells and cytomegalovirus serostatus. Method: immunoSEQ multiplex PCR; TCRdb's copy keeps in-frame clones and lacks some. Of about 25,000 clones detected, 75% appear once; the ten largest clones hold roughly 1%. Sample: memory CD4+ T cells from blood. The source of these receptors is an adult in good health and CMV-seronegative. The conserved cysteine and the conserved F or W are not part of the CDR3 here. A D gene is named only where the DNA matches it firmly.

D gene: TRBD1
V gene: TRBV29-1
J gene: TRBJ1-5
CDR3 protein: SVQGNNQPQH

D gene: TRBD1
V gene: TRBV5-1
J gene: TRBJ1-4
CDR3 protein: ASSLAQASAGGGKLF

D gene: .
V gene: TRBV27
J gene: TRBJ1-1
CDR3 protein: ASSLSPTPNTEAF

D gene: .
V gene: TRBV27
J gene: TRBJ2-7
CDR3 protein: ASSRSGRGSYEQY

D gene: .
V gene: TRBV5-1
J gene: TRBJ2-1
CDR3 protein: ASSLSGGEQF

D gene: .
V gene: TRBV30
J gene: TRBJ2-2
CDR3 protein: AWSVGPTGELF

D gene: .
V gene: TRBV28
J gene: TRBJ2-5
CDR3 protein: ASSFETQY

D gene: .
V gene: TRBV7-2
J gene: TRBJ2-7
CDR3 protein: ASSSVGQIYEQY

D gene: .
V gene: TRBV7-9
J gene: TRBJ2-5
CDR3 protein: ASSLAHGRGEETQY

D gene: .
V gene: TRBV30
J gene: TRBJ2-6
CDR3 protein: AWSVGLSGANVLT

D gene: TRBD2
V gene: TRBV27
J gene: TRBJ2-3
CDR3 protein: ASSMGRGGPDTQY

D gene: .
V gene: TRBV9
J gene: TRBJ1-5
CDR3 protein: ASSVGGPGQPQH

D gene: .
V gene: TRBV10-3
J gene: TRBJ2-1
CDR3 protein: AISESATRYNEQF

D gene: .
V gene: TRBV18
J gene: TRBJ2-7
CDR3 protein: ASSPQNSKSASYEQY

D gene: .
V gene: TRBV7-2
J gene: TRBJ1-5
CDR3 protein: ASSPVVRSNQPQH

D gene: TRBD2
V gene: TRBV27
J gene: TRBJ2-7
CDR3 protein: ASSLGLAGPYEQY

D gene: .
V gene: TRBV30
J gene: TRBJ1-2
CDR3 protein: AWSSAPSGYT

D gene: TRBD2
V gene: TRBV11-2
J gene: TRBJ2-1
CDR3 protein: ASSSLSGSSYNEQF

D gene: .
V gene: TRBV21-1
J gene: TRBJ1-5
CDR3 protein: ASSLRYINQPQH

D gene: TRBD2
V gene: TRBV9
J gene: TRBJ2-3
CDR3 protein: ASSVGASGGVDTQY

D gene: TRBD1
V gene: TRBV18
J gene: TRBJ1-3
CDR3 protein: ASSPQGAGNTIY

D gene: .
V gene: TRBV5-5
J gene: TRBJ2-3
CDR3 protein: ASSPGISDTQY

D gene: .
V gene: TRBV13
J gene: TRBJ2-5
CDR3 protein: ASSLGGTPETQY

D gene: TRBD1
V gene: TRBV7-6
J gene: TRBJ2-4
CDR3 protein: ASSLEQGQTGVQY

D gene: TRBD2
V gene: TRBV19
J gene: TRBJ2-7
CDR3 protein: ASKSGGRDTEQY

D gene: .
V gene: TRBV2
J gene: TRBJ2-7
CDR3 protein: ASSESLALSYEQY

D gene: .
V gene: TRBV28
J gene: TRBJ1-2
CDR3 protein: ASTLGAHYGYT

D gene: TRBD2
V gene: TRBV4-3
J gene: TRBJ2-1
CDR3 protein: ASSQSLGLGGNEQF

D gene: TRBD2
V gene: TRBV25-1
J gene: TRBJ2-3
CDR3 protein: ASSESGGGAGTDTQY

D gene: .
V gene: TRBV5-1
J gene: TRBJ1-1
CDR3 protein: ASSGDSGYTEAF

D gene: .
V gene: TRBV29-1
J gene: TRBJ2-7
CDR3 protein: SVEDRRGTIYEQY

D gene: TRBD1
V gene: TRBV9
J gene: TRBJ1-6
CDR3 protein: ASSVAQGRNSPLH

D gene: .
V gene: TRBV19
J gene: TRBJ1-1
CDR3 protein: ASTRQVNTEAF

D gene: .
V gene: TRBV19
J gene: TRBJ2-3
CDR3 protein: ASSAGLADTQY

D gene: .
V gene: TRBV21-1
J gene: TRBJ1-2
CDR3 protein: ASSKSKRHGYT

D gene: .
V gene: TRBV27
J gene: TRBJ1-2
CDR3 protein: ASSSPGRTYGYT

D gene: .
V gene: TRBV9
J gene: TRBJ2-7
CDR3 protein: ASRPPQQGPPLLPSYEQY

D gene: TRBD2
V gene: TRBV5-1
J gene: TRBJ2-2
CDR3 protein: ASSISGTPKNTGELF

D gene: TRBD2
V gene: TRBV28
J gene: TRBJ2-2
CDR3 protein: ASSLWRMGREWDTGELF